One and the same sample provided the 22 T cell receptor beta chains below, sequenced in a study of T-cell memory formation after mild COVID-19. TCRdb fed the 5' RACE reads into MiXCR, producing one record per CDR3 protein. The profile shows about 270,000 distinct CDR3 sequences, roughly 15% of them singletons. Sequencing was carried out using PBMCs or a T cell subset sorted from them (not recorded which). These receptors were taken from a man aged 18 to 35 who had mild COVID-19 (a few samples of this study predate the infection). Cell type and time point are not known.

The chain links TRBV7-6 to TRBJ1-1; no definite D call. CDR3 size: 14 residues. Between the trimmed V and J ends, which lost 1 base and 2 bases, there was a span of 8 bases. The V gene's germline CDR1 is SGHVS and CDR2 FNYEAQ. The CDR3 spells CASSLEGGNTEAFF. In nucleotides, the CDR3 is TGTGCCAGCAGCTTAGAGGGCGGTAACACTGAAGCTTTCTTT.

This clonotype was detected a few times. This chain uses TRBV7-2 with TRBJ2-1; TRBD2 aligns across 7 bases. CDR1 SGHTA and CDR2 FQGNSA come from the germline V gene. J lost 2 bases, V lost 5 bases, and 3 bases had no gene match. This CDR3 comprises 14 residues. CDR3 DNA sequence: TGTGCCAGCAGCCCAGGACTAGCCTACAATGAGCAGTTCTTC. It encodes CASSPGLAYNEQFF.

The chain joins TRBV4-1 to TRBJ1-2; tentative D call: TRBD1 (6 bases). The CDR3 contains 12 residues. Trimming stripped 6 bases from V and 7 bases from J, with 12 bases between. CDR1 MGHRA and CDR2 YSYEKL come from the germline V gene. CDR3 in amino acids: CASRSGVGGYTF. In nucleotides, the CDR3 is TGCGCCAGCAGGTCAGGGGTTGGTGGCTACACCTTC.

This chain links TRBV2 with TRBJ2-7; 10 bases agree with TRBD1. Germline CDR1 SNHLY, CDR2 FYNNEI. The V and J ends lost 6 bases and 0 bases, in that order; junction bases with no gene match: 5. CDR3 size: 15 residues. CDR3 coding DNA: TGTGCCAGCAGGGCTTGGACAGGGGGCTCCTACGAGCAGTACTTC. Translated: CASRAWTGGSYEQYF.

J is TRBJ2-7 and V is TRBV20-1, with 8 bases that match TRBD1. The germline V gene encodes CDR1 DFQATT and CDR2 SNEGSKA (reference sequence). The V segment lost 6 bases and the J segment 2 bases; nucleotides outside the gene matches: 12. The CDR3 has 15 residues. The CDR3 DNA is TGCAGTGCAAGTGTTCCGGGACAGGTTGCCTACGAGCAGTACGTC. This encodes CSASVPGQVAYEQYV.

This clonotype turned up a few times. V is TRBV29-1 and J is TRBJ2-5; 11 bases are shared with TRBD2. The V gene's germline CDR1 is SQVTM and CDR2 ANQGSEA. CDR3 length equals 14 residues. With 0 bases clipped from V and 3 bases from J, the junction kept 0 bases outside the gene matches. The CDR3 spells CSVEDSGGEETQYF. CDR3 bases: TGCAGCGTTGAAGATAGCGGGGGGGAAGAGACCCAGTACTTC. Looking up the rest from reference TRBV29-1 and TRBJ2-5 gives the full variable domain: SAVISQKPSRDICQRGTSLTIQCQVDSQVTMMFWYRQQPGQSLTLIATANQGSEATYESGFVIDKFPISRPNLTFSTLTVSNMSPEDSSIYLCSVEDSGGEETQYFGPGTRLLVL.

This clonotype was seen once. The chain is built from TRBV23-1 and TRBJ2-7; 10 nucleotides agree with TRBD1. TRBV23-1 is labeled an ORF, and its function is uncertain. Losses at the gene ends were 3 bases for V and 4 bases for J; bases not matched to a gene: 6. The CDR3 is 15 residues long. CDR3 loop: CASSQGTGERYEQYF. CDR3 DNA: TGCGCCAGCAGTCAGGGGACAGGGGAGAGGTACGAGCAGTACTTC.

In its sample, this clonotype was seen many times. The chain employs TRBV5-6 and TRBJ2-7; tentatively, D is TRBD1 (6 bases). The CDR3 is made up of 15 amino acids. Germline assignment: CDR1 SGHDT and CDR2 YYEEEE. Trimming stripped 4 bases from V and 0 bases from J, with 14 bases between. The CDR3 reads CASSLTGRSSYEQYF. The DNA for the CDR3 is TGTGCCAGCAGCCTGACAGGTAGGAGCTCCTACGAGCAGTACTTC.

The chain's CDR3 is CASSHRDSGTDTQYF. The CDR3 DNA sequence: TGTGCCAGCAGCCACAGGGATAGTGGCACAGATACGCAGTATTTT. This chain connects TRBV7-9 to TRBJ2-3, with D perhaps matching TRBD1 (6 bases). Trimming removed 5 bases from V and 1 base from J, with 13 bases in between. The CDR3 sequence is 15 residues long. CDR1 is SEHNR and CDR2 is FQNEAQ in the germline V gene (reference sequence).

This clonotype was recorded a few times. The rearrangement uses TRBV14 and TRBJ2-5; weak D call: TRBD2 (5 bases). The CDR3 has 13 residues. CDR1 is SGHDN, CDR2 FVKESK, per germline. V dropped 1 base and J dropped 7 bases, with 10 bases sitting between them. CDR3 region: CASSQVPSGTQYF. The CDR3 nucleotides read TGTGCCAGCAGCCAAGTCCCCAGCGGGACCCAGTACTTC.

The chain employs TRBV28 and TRBJ1-4; D is unresolved. V was pared by 6 bases and J by 4 bases, with 18 bases between. Germline CDR1 reads MDHEN; CDR2 reads SYDVKM. There are 16 residues in the CDR3. The CDR3 nucleotides are TGTGCCAGCAGACCTTCACGGGCTTCTGTTAATGAAAAACTGTTTTTT. It yields the protein CASRPSRASVNEKLFF.

The chain links TRBV4-2 to TRBJ1-1; D is perhaps TRBD1 (5 bases). This CDR3 region has 13 residues. Germline CDR1 LGHNA, CDR2 YNFKEQ. V was trimmed by 4 bases and J by 8 bases, leaving 14 bases between them. The CDR3 bases are TGTGCCAGCAGCCCCCCGGGACGGCCAGAAGCTTTCTTT. Its protein is CASSPPGRPEAFF.

This clonotype was detected only a few times. This chain joins TRBV12-3 or TRBV12-4 and TRBJ1-6; no reliable D call. Trimming shortened V by 1 base and J by 10 bases, and 8 bases separated the two germline ends. This CDR3 spans 13 amino acids. DNA for the CDR3: TGTGCCAGCAGTTTAGGATTCGGCTCACCCCTCCACTTT. Its translation is CASSLGFGSPLHF.

In the case of this clonotype: One junction end disagrees with the germline gene, perhaps due to a read error. V gene TRBV7-2 combines with J gene TRBJ2-3; 10 bases align to TRBD1. Germline loops: CDR1 SGHTA, CDR2 FQGNSA. The CDR3 has 15 amino acids. CDR3 sequence reads: CASSFTGQGRDTHYF. The CDR3 region has the DNA TGTGCCAGCAGCTTCACGGGACAGGGGAGGGATACGCATTATTTT.

This clonotype has only a few counts. The chain employs TRBV6-5 and TRBJ2-6; 10 nucleotides match TRBD1. The germline V gene encodes CDR1 MNHEY and CDR2 SVGAGI. The CDR3 runs to 17 residues. With 8 bases clipped from V and 4 bases from J, the junction kept 11 bases outside the gene matches. The CDR3: CASSPGTGVKGANVLTF. The CDR3 coding sequence is TGTGCCAGCTCCCCCGGGACAGGGGTGAAAGGGGCCAACGTCCTGACTTTC.

Ten or more counts support this clonotype. This chain connects TRBV6-5 to TRBJ2-2, with a possible D match to TRBD1 (5 bases). The length of the CDR3 is 14 residues. Germline V lookup: CDR1 MNHEY, CDR2 SVGAGI. Trimming took off 3 bases at V and 3 bases at J, with 8 bases between the two ends. CDR3 protein: CASSYSGYTGELFF. The CDR3 DNA reads as TGTGCCAGCAGTTATTCAGGGTACACCGGGGAGCTGTTTTTT.

About this clonotype itself: A much larger clone lies a single base off, so this may be a read error. The rearrangement uses TRBV6-6 and TRBJ2-6, with 9 bases that match TRBD1. The CDR3 extends over 16 amino acids. Germline V gives CDR1 MNHNY, CDR2 SVGAGI (reference sequence). V shed 7 bases and J 2 bases; nucleotides not matched to a gene: 6. This CDR3 reads CASKGTGRAGANVLTF. CDR3 nucleotides: TGTGCCAGCAAGGGGACAGGGAGGGCTGGGGCCAACGTCCTGACTTTC.

This clonotype was seen more than once but under ten times. The chain couples TRBV7-9 to TRBJ2-1; D might be TRBD1 or TRBD2, each matching 6 bases. V lost 1 base, J lost 3 bases, and 10 bases lay in between. Germline V gives CDR1 SEHNR, CDR2 FQNEAQ (reference sequence). This CDR3 region has 15 residues. The CDR3 sequence is CASSLGGAFYNEQFF. As DNA, the CDR3 is TGTGCCAGCAGCTTAGGGGGGGCCTTCTACAATGAGCAGTTCTTC.

This clonotype was detected a few times. V usage is TRBV6-5 and J usage is TRBJ2-1; D not resolved. Trimming shortened V by 2 bases and J by 1 base, and 9 bases separated the two germline ends. CDR1 is MNHEY, CDR2 SVGAGI, per germline. This CDR3 has 15 residues. CDR3 protein: CASSYVGKSYNEQFF. Here the CDR3 DNA reads TGTGCCAGCAGTTACGTAGGGAAGTCCTACAATGAGCAGTTCTTC.

The rearrangement joins TRBV27 to TRBJ2-6; D gene uncertain. The germline CDR1 and CDR2 sequences are MNHEY and SMNVEV (reference sequence). There are 15 residues in the CDR3. Between the trimmed V and J ends, which lost 8 bases and 0 bases, there was a span of 11 bases. For the CDR3, the DNA is TGTGCCAGCGCCGTGAGGAACTCTGGGGCCAACGTCCTGACTTTC. Translated, it gives CASAVRNSGANVLTF.

In its sample, this clonotype was seen a few times. This chain links TRBV7-2 with TRBJ2-3; D unresolved. The germline V and J ends were trimmed by 0 bases and 6 bases, with 13 bases remaining between them. The germline V gene has CDR1 SGHTA and CDR2 FQGNSA. The length of the CDR3 is 15 residues. In DNA form, the CDR3 reads TGTGCCAGCAGCTTAGCGCTGGGTGGGGTCGATACGCAGTATTTT. Its translation: CASSLALGGVDTQYF. Filled out from reference TRBV7-2 and TRBJ2-3, the complete variable domain reads GAGVSQSPSNKVTEKGKDVELRCDPISGHTALYWYRQSLGQGLEFLIYFQGNSAPDKSGLPSDRFSAERTGGSVSTLTIQRTQQEDSAVYLCASSLALGGVDTQYFGPGTRLTVL.

V and J are TRBV7-3 and TRBJ1-2, with TRBD1 matching 12 bases. Losses at the gene ends were 5 bases for V and 5 bases for J; bases not matched to a gene: 9. Germline lookup yields CDR1 SGHTA and CDR2 FQGTGA. This CDR3 is built from 16 residues. The CDR3 loop reads CASSPTGDRGLYGYTF. The CDR3 DNA sequence: TGTGCCAGCAGCCCAACCGGGGACAGGGGGCTATATGGCTACACCTTC.